These 12 T cell receptor beta chains share one sample of origin, sequenced in a study of molecular identifiers for immune sequencing clone quantification. TCRdb reanalysed the PCR reads using MiXCR and keeps one entry per CDR3 protein. Here the sample spans around 480,000 distinct CDR3 sequences, about 22% being singletons. Sequencing was carried out using naive CD8+ T cells from blood, with Jurkat cell RNA spiked in. As for subset: FACS-sorted CD8+CD4-CCR7+CD45RA+ naive T cells. The source is a human donor in good health. Some libraries in this study had Jurkat cell RNA spiked in.

This CDR3 is CASSIAGGSTQYF. The CDR3 nucleotides read TGTGCCAGTAGTATAGCGGGGGGCTCTACCCAGTACTTC. The genes are TRBV19 and TRBJ2-5; TRBD2 might be the D (7 bases). CDR3 length equals 13 residues. The germline V gene encodes CDR1 LNHDA and CDR2 SQIVND (reference sequence). V was pared by 1 base and J by 8 bases, with 11 bases between.

The count of this clonotype is one. One base away lies a much larger clone, so this may be a sequencing read error. V usage is TRBV14 and J usage is TRBJ2-3; D ambiguous. Germline lookup yields CDR1 SGHDN and CDR2 FVKESK. This CDR3 spans 15 amino acids. Trimming pared 1 base from V and 4 bases from J, leaving 12 bases between. CDR3 protein: CASSQAAFAADTQYF. The CDR3 region has the DNA TGTGCCAGCAGCCAAGCCGCTTTCGCGGCAGATACGCAGTATTTT.

This clonotype was counted at least ten times. J is TRBJ1-1 and V is TRBV4-1, with D uncertain. Germline V gives CDR1 MGHRA, CDR2 YSYEKL. The CDR3 extends over 11 amino acids. Trimming cost V 0 bases and J 6 bases, with 2 bases left between them. The CDR3 sequence: CASSQESEAFF. As DNA, the CDR3 is TGCGCCAGCAGCCAAGAATCTGAAGCTTTCTTT.

As concerns this clonotype: A much larger clone differs from this one at a single base, so this may be a read error. The chain recombines TRBV5-1 with TRBJ2-3; TRBD2 agrees at 12 bases. The CDR3 is made up of 19 amino acids. The germline V gene has CDR1 SGHRS and CDR2 YFSETQ. After removal of 3 bases from V and 5 bases from J, the junction contained 16 bases not matched to a gene. The CDR3 here is CASSSLPRTSGAPGDTQYF. CDR3 DNA: TGCGCCAGCAGCTCGCTACCGAGGACTAGCGGGGCCCCTGGAGATACGCAGTATTTT.

The chain joins TRBV28 to TRBJ2-1; 10 nucleotides agree with TRBD2. The CDR3 covers 16 residues. J was trimmed by 0 bases and V by 6 bases; bases with no gene match: 5. From germline, CDR1 is MDHEN and CDR2 SYDVKM. The CDR3 sequence: CASRDPSGSSYNEQFF. In DNA form, the CDR3 reads TGTGCCAGCAGGGACCCTAGCGGGAGCTCCTACAATGAGCAGTTCTTC.

This clonotype has a count of ten or more. The chain joins TRBV6-5 to TRBJ2-7, with unresolved D. Germline CDR1 MNHEY, CDR2 SVGAGI. This CDR3 spans 13 amino acids. V was clipped by 0 bases and J by 3 bases, with 6 bases between them. This chain's CDR3 is CASSYSRHYEQYF. CDR3 DNA: TGTGCCAGCAGTTACTCCAGACACTACGAGCAGTACTTC.

A note on this clonotype: A much larger clonotype is one base distant, so this may be a read error. CDR3 sequence reads: CASGPPGNYNEQFF. The CDR3 DNA sequence: TGTGCCAGCGGCCCCCCCGGGAACTACAATGAGCAGTTCTTC. The J gene is TRBJ2-1, the V gene TRBV7-6, with D possibly being TRBD2 (5 bases). The germline V gene has CDR1 SGHVS and CDR2 FNYEAQ. Trimming shortened V by 8 bases and J by 3 bases, and 14 bases separated the two germline ends. This CDR3 region has 14 residues.

This clonotype has a single count. With a much larger clone just one base away, this may be a read error. The chain joins TRBV7-9 to TRBJ1-1; D call uncertain. The germline V gene has CDR1 SEHNR and CDR2 FQNEAQ (reference sequence). The CDR3 length is 14 residues. The CDR3 protein is CAGSLVRRNTEAFF. CDR3 DNA sequence: TGTGCCGGCAGCTTAGTGAGGCGGAACACTGAAGCTTTCTTT.

This clonotype has at least ten counts. The gene calls are TRBV2 and TRBJ2-3; TRBD2 matches at 7 bases. V gave up 4 bases and J gave up 0 bases; unmatched junction bases: 4. CDR3 length equals 15 residues. Germline CDR1 SNHLY, CDR2 FYNNEI. CDR3 loop: CASSVGRGSTDTQYF. CDR3 coding DNA: TGTGCCAGCAGTGTGGGGCGGGGGAGCACAGATACGCAGTATTTT.

This clonotype was counted many times. The chain joins TRBV28 to TRBJ2-7; 7 bases map to TRBD1. J gave up 5 bases and V 6 bases, and 16 bases lay outside the gene matches. This CDR3 has 16 residues. From germline, CDR1 is MDHEN and CDR2 SYDVKM. The DNA for the CDR3 is TGTGCCAGCAGCCCGGACAGGACGCTAGGTATTGACGAGCAGTACTTC. Protein: CASSPDRTLGIDEQYF.

The chain carries TRBV30 and TRBJ1-2; 7 bases map to TRBD1. This CDR3 contains 14 residues. CDR1 and CDR2 (germline): GTSNPN, SVGIG (reference sequence). V was pared by 4 bases and J by 0 bases, with 5 bases of the junction left unmatched. CDR3 protein: CAWTTGTANYGYTF. The CDR3 region has the DNA TGTGCCTGGACCACCGGGACAGCTAACTATGGCTACACCTTC.

This clonotype was recorded a few times. V is TRBV5-5 and J is TRBJ2-7; no clear D. This CDR3 region has 16 residues. Trimming pared 4 bases from V and 4 bases from J, leaving 21 bases between. Per germline, CDR1 SGHKS and CDR2 YYEKEE (reference sequence). CDR3 sequence: CASSLERPRWKYEQYF. In nucleotides, the CDR3 is TGTGCCAGCAGCCTGGAGAGGCCTAGATGGAAATACGAGCAGTACTTC.